This T cell receptor (beta chain) was retrieved from a study of post-analysis software for immune sequencing data (dated by TCRdb to between 2015 and 2016). Turning to the overall study: Recorded disease courses included relapsing-remitting, secondary progressive and progressive-relapsing multiple sclerosis, with some patients lacking subtype annotation. Patient repertoires were compared against roughly 12 previously published healthy control repertoires from donors aged roughly 6 to 28 years. A subset of samples was prepared in parallel using single-end sample barcoding, then pooled and co-amplified after Illumina adapter ligation. The research as a whole found: Multiple sclerosis patients had significantly lower normalized Chao1 diversity than controls, a result that suggests substantial peripheral T-cell clonal expansion. The multiple sclerosis patient group was slightly younger than the control group. Strong co-clustering of samples prepared in the same batch was shown by direct clustering with F measure, prompting a batch-effect correction. Patients showed significantly higher frequencies than controls for roughly 5 TRBV segments, among them TRBV5-6, TRBV5-1 and TRBV20-1.

The library was built by means of PCR. For sequencing, an Illumina HiSeq 2500 was employed. To reduce PCR and sequencing biases, unique molecular identifiers were built into the TCR beta cDNA libraries. Roughly 500,000 cDNA molecules were obtained per 1 to 10 million input T cells, so each molecule approximated one T cell. The patient libraries were prepared and sequenced with the same protocol used for the earlier healthy control dataset. Within a given batch, samples were prepared together, multiplexed and sequenced on the same HiSeq lane. Regarding the original processing steps: MIGEC was used to process the raw barcoded reads, and molecular identifier groups with only a single read were discarded before consensus assembly and CDR3 extraction. Clonotype tables were post-analysed with VDJtools, and diversity was normalized by down-sampling all datasets to the smallest sample size. In repertoire overlap clustering, CDR3 amino acid sequences, but not nucleotide sequences, were matched to correct batch-related cross-sample contamination. Clones were called with MiXCR by TCRdb after fastp trimmed the public reads at Q25, and only in-frame beta chains were retained. Each entry merges the rows of one CDR3 protein and shows their most common DNA and genes. TCRdb's processing, not the authors' own work, is the source of the V and J calls. This sample comprises 430,000 or so distinct CDR3 sequences, 30% to 40% of them detected only once. The top ten clonotypes cover under 9% of the sample.

Taken from the germline V gene, the CDR1 and CDR2 loops are SGHVS and FQNEAQ. Trimmed from V: 5 bases; trimmed from J: 4 bases; junction bases lacking a gene match: 17. The CDR3 runs 18 residues from the cysteine to the phenylalanine. The kept DNA is CDR3 alone, 54 bases in frame from the first base. To demonstrate the VDJtools post-analysis software, TCR beta repertoires were profiled from the peripheral blood of more than 10 young patients with multiple sclerosis. The multiple sclerosis patients were children and adolescents ranging in age from 6 to 15 years. This clonotype came up a few times. The antigen this receptor binds is unknown. Base qualities are not provided; no much larger clone lies one nucleotide away.

The rearrangement joined TRBV7-8 to TRBJ2-5; 9 nucleotides in the junction match TRBD2. This receptor was identified in a girl aged 2-15 years with multiple sclerosis. Input material: blood. The nucleotide sequence is given as TGTGCCAGCAGCGCGAGCAGAGGACTAGCGTGGACAGCAGAGACCCAGTACTTC. Its coded protein is CASSASRGLAWTAETQYF.